These 10 T cell receptor beta chains share one sample of origin, sequenced in a study of regulatory T cells in long-lasting Graves disease. Assembly of TCR beta libraries relied on iRepertoire HTBI primers together with Arm-PCR of CDR3 regions. TCRdb analysed the multiplex PCR reads with MiXCR anew, one entry per CDR3 protein. The top ten clones hold around 15% of a sample with hundreds of thousands of distinct CDR3 sequences, roughly 21% of them seen once. The time point: persistent/refractory GD, antithyroid drugs over 5 years with positive TRAb. RNA from PBMCs was the source of the TCR library. The source was peripheral blood mononuclear cells (PBMCs), collected when the disease was refractory, from a patient treated with antithyroid drugs. All receptors come from a female donor with Graves disease.

This clonotype was observed a few times. The chain carries TRBV20-1 and TRBJ2-4; 10 bases agree with TRBD2. The CDR3 is 20 amino acids. V lost 2 bases to trimming and J lost 7 bases; unmatched junction nucleotides: 23. In germline, CDR1 is DFQATT, CDR2 SNEGSKA (reference sequence). The CDR3 loop reads CSARLYPPPSGSTDWNIQYF. The CDR3 region has the DNA TGCAGTGCTAGACTATATCCCCCTCCTAGCGGGAGTACAGATTGGAACATTCAGTACTTC.

There are many counts of this clonotype. The chain is built from TRBV28 and TRBJ1-1; D is undetermined. Germline CDR1 and CDR2: MDHEN and SYDVKM. This CDR3 has 16 residues. Trimming took 0 bases from V and 3 from J, leaving 14 bases between them. CDR3 sequence (DNA): TGTGCCAGCAGTTTATGGTCCCCCTGGAGGTACACTGAAGCTTTCTTT. This codes for CASSLWSPWRYTEAFF. The full variable domain, rest sourced from reference TRBV28 and TRBJ1-1, is DVKVTQSSRYLVKRTGEKVFLECVQDMDHENMFWYRQDPGLGLRLIYFSYDVKMKEKGDIPEGYSVSREKKERFSLILESASTNQTSMYLCASSLWSPWRYTEAFFGQGTRLTVV.

This clonotype was observed many times. This chain uses TRBV12-3 or TRBV12-4 with TRBJ1-1; perhaps TRBD1 as D (5 bases). This CDR3 has 15 amino acids. The V gene lost 7 bases and the J gene lost 0 bases, with 15 bases spanning the gap. CDR3: CASTLGLGMNTEAFF. The CDR3 region has the DNA TGTGCCAGCACACTGGGGCTGGGAATGAACACTGAAGCTTTCTTT.

This clonotype was counted a single time. V usage is TRBV6-1 and J usage is TRBJ1-5, with no clear D. Per germline, CDR1 MNHNS and CDR2 SASEGT. The CDR3 has 17 amino acids. V was clipped by 6 bases and J by 0 bases, with 18 bases between them. The CDR3 nucleotides are TGTGCCAGCAGACCATGGCAGCTAACATATAGCAATCAGCCCCAGCATTTT. It encodes CASRPWQLTYSNQPQHF.

This clonotype came up a few times. The CDR3, as DNA: TGTGCCAGCAGTTACTCCTCGATGATGGCGGGAGGACCGAACCTGGGGACCGGGGAGCTGTTTTTT. Residues: CASSYSSMMAGGPNLGTGELFF. V gene TRBV6-2 or TRBV6-3 combines with J gene TRBJ2-2, with 8 positions matching TRBD2. Germline V CDR1 and CDR2: MNHEY, SVGEGT. V was pared by 0 bases and J by 5 bases, with 23 bases of the junction left unmatched. The CDR3 runs 22 residues.

The rearrangement uses TRBV6-5 and TRBJ2-4; 7 nucleotides agree with TRBD1. Germline CDR1 and CDR2: MNHEY and SVGAGI. The CDR3 runs to 21 residues. J was trimmed by 0 bases and V by 0 bases; bases with no gene match: 17. The CDR3 sequence: CASSYSVLLKQGLIAKNIQYF. In DNA form, the CDR3 reads TGTGCCAGCAGTTACTCTGTGCTTCTTAAACAGGGGTTAATAGCCAAAAACATTCAGTACTTC.

This clonotype has at least ten counts. This sequence joins TRBV10-3 and TRBJ2-7; D call uncertain. The CDR3 length is 14 residues. Trimming cost V 4 bases and J 2 bases, with 12 bases left between them. CDR1 and CDR2 (germline): ENHRY, SYGVKD. CDR3 in amino acids: CAISANTLAYEQYF. Here the CDR3 DNA reads TGTGCCATCAGTGCAAACACGCTGGCCTACGAGCAGTACTTC.

This clonotype was recorded at least ten times. This chain joins TRBV27 and TRBJ1-1, with D maybe TRBD1 (5 bases). V shed 2 bases and J shed 9 bases, with 13 bases lying between them. The CDR3 sequence is 13 residues long. Germline V CDR1 and CDR2: MNHEY, SMNVEV (reference sequence). The chain's CDR3 is CASSLSLGGQAFF. The CDR3 nucleotides read TGTGCCAGCAGTTTAAGCCTGGGGGGACAAGCTTTCTTT.

This clonotype was recorded at least ten times. The chain couples TRBV6-1 to TRBJ2-7; possibly TRBD1 for D (6 bases). V lost 5 bases to trimming and J lost 5 bases, with 13 bases between them. The germline CDR1 and CDR2 sequences are MNHNS and SASEGT. The CDR3 loop spans 13 amino acids. As DNA, the CDR3 is TGTGCCAGCAGTCGGACAGCAATTGACGAGCAGTACTTC. It encodes CASSRTAIDEQYF.

This clonotype turned up a few times. The chain uses TRBV15 and TRBJ1-1; D is ambiguous. V dropped 1 base and J dropped 4 bases, with 10 bases sitting between them. CDR3 size: 14 residues. The germline V gene has CDR1 LNHNV and CDR2 YYDKDF (reference sequence). CDR3 DNA sequence: TGTGCCACCAGCAGAGGATTACCGGGCACTGAAGCTTTCTTT. It is translated as CATSRGLPGTEAFF.